These 22 T cell receptor beta chains originate from one sample sequenced in a study of shared clonotypes between healthy human individuals. Produced via immunoSEQ multiplex PCR; TCRdb's table is partial and in-frame only. The sample comprises fewer than 850,000 clones, just over 95% of which are singletons, and about 0.21% rests with the top ten. As defined, naive CD8 cells were CD45RO-negative and positively selected for CCR7, with terminally differentiated effector memory CD45RA+ cells excluded. Sequenced sample: naive CD8+ T cells sorted from blood. The source is a man aged 25-45 years in good health.

The chain carries TRBV2 and TRBJ2-1, with TRBD2 identical over 12 bases. This CDR3 spans 16 amino acids. CDR1 is SNHLY, CDR2 FYNNEI, per germline. J was trimmed by 8 bases and V by 3 bases; bases with no gene match: 8. The CDR3 DNA is TGTGCCAGCAGTGATCGTCTAGCGGGAGGGCCGTATGAGCAGTTCTTC. This gives the protein CASSDRLAGGPYEQFF.

The J gene is TRBJ2-7, the V gene TRBV6-5; 12 bases fit TRBD2. Trimming cost V 0 bases and J 8 bases; bases outside gene matches: 8. Germline-derived CDR1 and CDR2 are MNHEY and SVGAGI. This CDR3 region has 16 residues. CDR3 coding DNA: TGTGCCAGCAGTTACTCATTCCCGACTAGCGGGAGCCAGCAGTACTTC. Protein: CASSYSFPTSGSQQYF.

This clone was seen just once. V is TRBV13 and J is TRBJ2-3; TRBD2 matches at 10 bases. Germline V gene sequence: CDR1 PRHDT, CDR2 FYEKMQ (reference sequence). With 4 bases clipped from V and 0 bases from J, the junction kept 4 bases outside the gene matches. The CDR3 covers 16 residues. CDR3 protein: CASSYQLAGSTDTQYF. The DNA for the CDR3 is TGTGCCAGCAGCTACCAACTAGCGGGAAGCACAGATACGCAGTATTTT.

The chain links TRBV29-1 to TRBJ2-7; D call uncertain. Germline V gives CDR1 SQVTM, CDR2 ANQGSEA. The CDR3 has 13 amino acids. V gave up 6 bases and J gave up 0 bases, with 12 bases separating them. CDR3 sequence reads: CSVSGPSSYEQYF. The DNA for the CDR3 is TGCAGCGTATCCGGGCCGAGCTCCTACGAGCAGTACTTC.

The chain has TRBV7-6 and TRBJ2-1, with 10 bases matching TRBD2. The CDR3 is 14 residues long. Looked up from germline, CDR1 is SGHVS and CDR2 is FNYEAQ. The junction had 7 bases not matched to a gene; V was cut back by 5 bases and J by 9 bases. The CDR3 region has the DNA TGTGCCAGCAGCCTAAGCGGGAGGGCCGTTGAGCAGTTCTTC. Encoded protein: CASSLSGRAVEQFF.

CDR3 sequence: CSVESRGRTYEQYF. In nucleotides, the CDR3 is TGCAGCGTTGAATCCAGGGGGCGTACCTACGAGCAGTACTTC. The chain carries TRBV29-1 and TRBJ2-7; TRBD1 matches 8 bases. This CDR3 has 14 residues. V lost 2 bases to trimming and J lost 2 bases; unmatched junction nucleotides: 5. Germline V gene sequence: CDR1 SQVTM, CDR2 ANQGSEA.

The chain links TRBV6-6 to TRBJ1-1; TRBD1 might be the D (6 bases). Germline CDR1 reads MNHNY; CDR2 reads SVGAGI (reference sequence). V was cut by 7 bases and J by 3 bases, with 15 bases left in between. The CDR3 is made up of 14 amino acids. The CDR3 DNA follows: TGTGCCAGCAATCTACAGGCAGGGGACACTGAAGCTTTCTTT. It is translated as CASNLQAGDTEAFF.

V gene TRBV9 combines with J gene TRBJ2-1; D unresolved. CDR3 length: 16 residues. V was pared by 0 bases and J by 5 bases, with 15 bases between. The germline V gene has CDR1 SGDLS and CDR2 YYNGEE. CDR3 coding DNA: TGTGCCAGCAGCGTAGAGGGCTTGGTGATTGACAATGAGCAGTTCTTC. Protein product: CASSVEGLVIDNEQFF.

This chain joins TRBV2 and TRBJ2-5; 9 bases fit TRBD1. This CDR3 spans 14 amino acids. J lost 8 bases, V lost 6 bases, and 10 bases had no gene match. Germline V gene sequence: CDR1 SNHLY, CDR2 FYNNEI. The CDR3 spells CASRFETGGETQYF. DNA for the CDR3: TGTGCCAGCAGATTTGAGACAGGGGGGGAAACCCAGTACTTC.

The genes are TRBV14 and TRBJ1-1, with TRBD1 as a possible D gene (6 bases). This CDR3 is built from 16 residues. Germline V gives CDR1 SGHDN, CDR2 FVKESK. V gave up 1 base and J gave up 3 bases, with 15 bases separating them. The DNA for the CDR3 is TGTGCCAGCAGCCAAGGCGAACAGGGCTGGGACACTGAAGCTTTCTTT. Translation: CASSQGEQGWDTEAFF. Looking up the rest from reference TRBV14 and TRBJ1-1 gives the full variable domain: EAGVTQFPSHSVIEKGQTVTLRCDPISGHDNLYWYRRVMGKEIKFLLHFVKESKQDESGMPNNRFLAERTGGTYSTLKVQPAELEDSGVYFCASSQGEQGWDTEAFFGQGTRLTVV.

The gene calls are TRBV28 and TRBJ2-7, with a tentative D call TRBD2 (5 bases). The CDR3 sequence is 17 residues long. V was shortened by 5 bases and J by 3 bases, with 23 bases between the two germline ends. Germline values: CDR1 MDHEN, CDR2 SYDVKM. CDR3 sequence reads: CASSPGLSGRAGYEQYF. CDR3 bases: TGTGCCAGCAGTCCCGGACTGAGCGGCCGCGCCGGCTACGAGCAGTACTTC.

The chain's CDR3 is CASTGGGYETQYF. The CDR3, as DNA: TGTGCCAGCACCGGGGGGGGCTATGAGACCCAGTACTTC. The rearrangement uses TRBV7-9 and TRBJ2-5; 8 bases align to TRBD2. V dropped 7 bases and J dropped 5; count of bases not matched to a gene: 6. There are 13 residues in the CDR3. Looked up from germline, CDR1 is SEHNR and CDR2 is FQNEAQ (reference sequence).

The CDR3 region has the DNA TGTGCCAGCAGAGGAGGAAACTATGGCTACACCTTC. Its protein is CASRGGNYGYTF. This chain joins TRBV9 and TRBJ1-2, with unresolved D. The CDR3 runs 12 residues. CDR1 is SGDLS and CDR2 is YYNGEE in the germline V gene. V lost 5 bases, J lost 2 bases, and 7 bases lay in between.

This sequence joins TRBV9 and TRBJ1-2; tentative D call: TRBD1 (5 bases). Germline V gene sequence: CDR1 SGDLS, CDR2 YYNGEE. The V end lost 0 bases, the J end lost 4 bases, and 10 bases lay between the germline ends. The CDR3 is 14 residues long. The CDR3 sequence: CASSVGGGPYGYTF. In DNA, the CDR3 is TGTGCCAGCAGCGTAGGCGGGGGACCCTATGGCTACACCTTC.

J is TRBJ2-6 and V is TRBV7-9; no clear D. Trimming removed 4 bases at V and 0 bases at J, with 10 bases between. The CDR3 spans 16 residues. CDR1 is SEHNR and CDR2 is FQNEAQ in the germline V gene (reference sequence). CDR3 sequence: CASSSTPGSGANVLTF. The DNA of the CDR3 is TGTGCCAGCAGCTCTACCCCAGGCTCTGGGGCCAACGTCCTGACTTTC.

This clone is a singleton in its sample. The chain combines TRBV19 with TRBJ2-5, with D unclear. Germline V gene data show CDR1 as LNHDA and CDR2 as SQIVND (reference sequence). Trimming took 1 base from V and 5 from J, leaving 20 bases between them. CDR3 length: 17 amino acids. As DNA, the CDR3 is TGTGCCAGTAGTATAGCCCCTTCTCAGGTAGCATGGGAGACCCAGTACTTC. It codes for CASSIAPSQVAWETQYF.

The chain couples TRBV7-9 to TRBJ2-5, with a weak D call TRBD2 (6 bases). There are 15 residues in the CDR3. The ends were cut back, 1 base at V and 3 bases at J, with 12 bases in the middle. The germline CDR1 and CDR2 sequences are SEHNR and FQNEAQ (reference sequence). CDR3 in amino acids: CASSLELGGEETQYF. CDR3 DNA: TGTGCCAGCAGCTTAGAGCTGGGGGGAGAAGAGACCCAGTACTTC.

The chain combines TRBV5-5 with TRBJ2-7; the match to TRBD2 covers 7 bases. The trim removed 8 bases at V and 0 bases at J, leaving 5 bases unmatched. CDR1 and CDR2 from the germline V gene are SGHKS and YYEKEE (reference sequence). CDR3 size: 13 residues. DNA of the CDR3: TGTGCCAGTATCGGGGAGGGCTCCTACGAGCAGTACTTC. It translates to CASIGEGSYEQYF.

The V and J genes are TRBV5-5 and TRBJ1-5, with 7 bases aligning to TRBD1. The length of the CDR3 is 15 residues. Germline CDR1 SGHKS, CDR2 YYEKEE (reference sequence). V shed 5 bases, J shed 0 bases, and the junction held 5 bases outside the gene matches. CDR3 nucleotides: TGTGCCAGCAGTTCCGGGACAGATAGCAATCAGCCCCAGCATTTT. Amino acid sequence: CASSSGTDSNQPQHF. The variable domain in full, with the rest retrieved from reference TRBV5-5 and TRBJ1-5, is DAGVTQSPTHLIKTRGQQVTLRCSPISGHKSVSWYQQVLGQGPQFIFQYYEKEERGRGNFPDRFSARQFPNYSSELNVNALLLGDSALYLCASSSGTDSNQPQHFGDGTRLSIL.

This clone is a singleton in its sample. The chain uses TRBV7-9 and TRBJ2-5; 7 nucleotides agree with TRBD1. CDR3 length: 15 amino acids. V shed 3 bases, J shed 5 bases, and the junction held 9 bases outside the gene matches. CDR1 is SEHNR, CDR2 FQNEAQ, per germline (reference sequence). The CDR3, as DNA: TGTGCCAGCAGCTTCCCTACAGGGGTAGGGGAGACCCAGTACTTC. Translation gives CASSFPTGVGETQYF.

This chain uses TRBV4-1 with TRBJ2-7; 11 bases are shared with TRBD2. The germline V gene encodes CDR1 MGHRA and CDR2 YSYEKL. The CDR3 has 17 residues. The V and J ends lost 1 base and 4 bases, in that order; junction bases with no gene match: 9. The CDR3 region is CASSQVSSGRAKYEQYF. In nucleotides, the CDR3 is TGCGCCAGCAGCCAAGTTAGTAGCGGGAGGGCCAAGTACGAGCAGTACTTC.

The chain has TRBV27 and TRBJ1-1; TRBD1 is a possible D gene (5 bases). Per germline, CDR1 MNHEY and CDR2 SMNVEV (reference sequence). V was clipped by 5 bases and J by 5 bases, with 15 bases between them. The CDR3 spans 14 residues. CDR3 coding DNA: TGTGCCAGCAGTCGCCCGGGGGGTTGGACTGAAGCTTTCTTT. Translating it yields CASSRPGGWTEAFF.